One sample yielded the 19 T cell receptor beta chains listed below, sequenced in a study of blood T cell repertoires in COVID-19. TCRdb's copy holds only in-frame clones and misses some; the assay was immunoSEQ multiplex PCR. The sample has some 90,000 clones, approximately 85% seen once. The sample was peripheral blood. These receptors were taken from a human donor in a cohort sampled during active COVID-19.

This chain uses TRBV28 with TRBJ2-1, with 7 bases fitting TRBD2. The CDR3 sequence is 17 residues long. Trimming at V came to 2 bases and at J to 4 bases, leaving 11 bases not matched to a gene. Per the germline V gene, CDR1 is MDHEN and CDR2 is SYDVKM. The CDR3 loop reads CASSLPGPSGNYNEQFF. The DNA of the CDR3 is TGTGCCAGCAGTTTACCGGGGCCTAGCGGAAATTACAATGAGCAGTTCTTC.

The V gene is TRBV5-1, the J gene TRBJ2-1; TRBD2 matches at 12 bases. This CDR3 has 16 residues. The ends lost 2 bases at V and 7 bases at J; junction bases unmatched: 7. Germline CDR1 and CDR2: SGHRS and YFSETQ. The CDR3 bases are TGCGCCAGCAGCTTCCTCCTAGCGGGAGGGCCGAATGAGCAGTTCTTC. The encoded protein is CASSFLLAGGPNEQFF.

The chain is built from TRBV27 and TRBJ2-5; the D gene is possibly TRBD2 (7 bases). The CDR3 has 17 residues. The V end lost 8 bases, the J end lost 0 bases, and 22 bases lay between the germline ends. In germline, CDR1 is MNHEY, CDR2 SMNVEV (reference sequence). CDR3 in DNA: TGTGCCAGCGCCTACCGGGGGGCAGGGGTGTACCAAGAGACCCAGTACTTC. Translating it yields CASAYRGAGVYQETQYF.

The chain carries TRBV10-1 and TRBJ2-1, with 8 positions matching TRBD1. Germline CDR1 WNHNN, CDR2 SYGVQD (reference sequence). With V trimmed by 3 bases and J by 7 bases, 5 bases remained unmatched. The CDR3 is 14 residues long. DNA for the CDR3: TGCGCCAGCAGTGACCAGGGGGCTAGGAATGAGCAGTTCTTC. This encodes CASSDQGARNEQFF.

The chain recombines TRBV6-5 with TRBJ2-5; a weak D match, TRBD2 (5 bases). The germline CDR1 and CDR2 sequences are MNHEY and SVGAGI. The CDR3 contains 15 residues. Trimming cost V 0 bases and J 1 base, with 9 bases left between them. The CDR3 DNA sequence: TGTGCCAGCAGTTACTCGACCGGGATCCAAGAGACCCAGTACTTC. Amino acids: CASSYSTGIQETQYF.

In this sample, this clone turned up a few times. As DNA, the CDR3 is TGCGCCAGTCAAACAGGGGGTATAACCGGGGAGCTGTTTTTT. It specifies CASQTGGITGELFF. This sequence joins TRBV5-1 and TRBJ2-2; 8 bases are a match to TRBD1. J was trimmed by 5 bases and V by 8 bases; bases with no gene match: 8. This CDR3 region has 14 residues. The germline V gene encodes CDR1 SGHRS and CDR2 YFSETQ.

This clone appeared a few times. This chain links TRBV10-3 with TRBJ2-7; 7 bases agree with TRBD2. The CDR3 covers 15 residues. V was pared by 3 bases and J by 4 bases, with 9 bases of the junction left unmatched. The germline CDR1 and CDR2 sequences are ENHRY and SYGVKD. CDR3 DNA: TGTGCCATCAGTGAAACCCAGCGGGACTGGTACGAGCAGTACTTC. Protein sequence: CAISETQRDWYEQYF.

Only one count was recorded for this clone. This sequence joins TRBV9 and TRBJ2-3, with D perhaps TRBD2 (5 bases). The germline V gene has CDR1 SGDLS and CDR2 YYNGEE. The length of the CDR3 is 15 residues. Trimming cost V 0 bases and J 0 bases, with 8 bases left between them. The CDR3 DNA follows: TGTGCCAGCAGCGTAGTTCCGGGGAGCACAGATACGCAGTATTTT. Protein: CASSVVPGSTDTQYF. Variable domain in full (rest from reference TRBV9 and TRBJ2-3): DSGVTQTPKHLITATGQRVTLRCSPRSGDLSVYWYQQSLDQGLQFLIQYYNGEERAKGNILERFSAQQFPDLHSELNLSSLELGDSALYFCASSVVPGSTDTQYFGPGTRLTVL.

This chain uses TRBV19 with TRBJ1-1, with TRBD1 matching over 8 bases. Germline values: CDR1 LNHDA, CDR2 SQIVND (reference sequence). V gave up 4 bases and J gave up 8 bases; unmatched junction bases: 6. The CDR3 is made up of 13 amino acids. The CDR3 DNA sequence: TGTGCCAGTAGTACAGGGGGCCAGGGGGAAGCTTTCTTT. Residues: CASSTGGQGEAFF.

V and J are TRBV5-1 and TRBJ2-3; TRBD1 might be the D (6 bases). V lost 2 bases, J lost 5 bases, and 9 bases lay in between. This CDR3 is 13 amino acids long. The germline V gene encodes CDR1 SGHRS and CDR2 YFSETQ. CDR3 amino acids: CASSLEGGDTQYF. DNA for the CDR3: TGCGCCAGCAGCTTAGAAGGGGGAGATACGCAGTATTTT.

This sequence joins TRBV28 and TRBJ2-3; 10 nucleotides line up with TRBD2. There are 16 residues in the CDR3. CDR1 MDHEN and CDR2 SYDVKM come from the germline V gene. Trimming took 4 bases from V and 2 from J; bases not matched to a gene: 6. The CDR3 DNA reads as TGTGCCAGCAGTTCATTAGCGGGAGGTTACACAGATACGCAGTATTTT. Translated, it gives CASSSLAGGYTDTQYF.

This sequence joins TRBV6-1 and TRBJ2-3; TRBD2 matches at 15 bases. V dropped 3 bases and J dropped 5; count of bases not matched to a gene: 6. There are 17 residues in the CDR3. Germline loops: CDR1 MNHNS, CDR2 SASEGT. The chain's CDR3 is CASSETKGLAGGDTQYF. The DNA for the CDR3 is TGTGCCAGCAGTGAGACAAAGGGACTAGCGGGAGGAGATACGCAGTATTTT.

The chain recombines TRBV19 with TRBJ2-6; D gene unclear. Germline assignment: CDR1 LNHDA and CDR2 SQIVND (reference sequence). This CDR3 contains 14 residues. V was trimmed by 7 bases and J by 0 bases, leaving 7 bases between them. The CDR3 sequence is CASTRSSGANVLTF. CDR3 bases: TGTGCCAGTACCAGAAGCTCTGGGGCCAACGTCCTGACTTTC.

This clone occurred a few times. J is TRBJ1-1 and V is TRBV29-1, with 7 nucleotides matching TRBD1. After removal of 6 bases from V and 4 bases from J, the junction contained 8 bases not matched to a gene. The CDR3 runs 13 residues. Germline CDR1 reads SQVTM; CDR2 reads ANQGSEA. The CDR3: CSVLRGSGTEAFF. The CDR3 bases are TGCAGCGTACTCAGGGGGTCGGGCACTGAAGCTTTCTTT.

This clone was counted only a few times. This chain joins TRBV10-3 and TRBJ1-1; D gene ambiguous. CDR1 ENHRY and CDR2 SYGVKD come from the germline V gene. V gave up 6 bases and J gave up 4 bases, with 18 bases separating them. There are 15 residues in the CDR3. Written as DNA, the CDR3 is TGTGCCATCAGCGAAAGGGAGGGCTTGGGCACTGAAGCTTTCTTT. Translation gives CAISEREGLGTEAFF.

This chain joins TRBV6-1 and TRBJ1-2; TRBD1 might be the D (6 bases). The CDR3 totals 13 residues. Germline CDR1 reads MNHNS; CDR2 reads SASEGT. V dropped 3 bases and J dropped 6 bases, with 11 bases sitting between them. The CDR3 protein is CASSDRGAHGYTF. DNA of the CDR3: TGTGCCAGCAGTGACAGGGGCGCCCATGGCTACACCTTC.

The chain has TRBV28 and TRBJ2-6; D perhaps matches TRBD1 (6 bases). Germline V gives CDR1 MDHEN, CDR2 SYDVKM. The CDR3 runs 15 residues. The V gene lost 1 base and the J gene lost 4 bases, with 8 bases spanning the gap. The CDR3 region is CASSLSGDGANVLTF. The DNA of the CDR3 is TGTGCCAGCAGTTTATCAGGGGACGGGGCCAACGTCCTGACTTTC.

The genes are TRBV28 and TRBJ1-2, with D unresolved. The CDR3 runs 12 residues. The V gene lost 6 bases and the J gene lost 6 bases, with 11 bases spanning the gap. Germline values: CDR1 MDHEN, CDR2 SYDVKM. The CDR3 DNA reads TGTGCCAGCAGAGGGTGGGAGGATGGCTACACCTTC. Translating gives CASRGWEDGYTF.

This clone showed up just a few times. This rearrangement joins TRBV13 to TRBJ2-7; 7 nucleotides match TRBD1. V was clipped by 5 bases and J by 1 base; unmatched bases: 11. CDR1 and CDR2 (germline): PRHDT, FYEKMQ (reference sequence). The CDR3 runs 16 residues. The DNA for the CDR3 is TGTGCCAGCAGCCCCCGAAACAGGGGCGATTCCTACGAGCAGTACTTC. This sequence encodes CASSPRNRGDSYEQYF.